This paragraph reports one T cell receptor beta chain. The data stem from a study of shared clonotypes between healthy human individuals. Profiled with immunoSEQ multiplex PCR; TCRdb holds only in-frame clones, not every one. The data show approximately 500,000 clones, with roughly 79% seen just once and about an eighth held by the top ten. Germline CDR1 is SGHTS and CDR2 is YDEGEE. V shed 4 bases, J shed 0 bases, and the junction held 6 bases outside the gene matches. The CDR3 sequence is 16 residues long. The specimen was PBMCs. The chain combines TRBV5-8 with TRBJ2-7, with 11 positions matching TRBD2. This sequence originates from a woman between 40 and 50 years old in good health. Some clones in this sample may be carry-over from other donors' samples. The CDR3, as DNA: TGTGCCAGCAGCCCGAGGACTAGCGGGTACTCCTACGAGCAGTACTTC. Its protein is CASSPRTSGYSYEQYF.